This TCR beta chain was captured by sequencing in a study of OX40 agonist ivuxolimab in advanced cancers. Libraries were prepared by immunoSEQ multiplex PCR; TCRdb keeps only in-frame clonotypes and omits some of them. The sample has under 25,000 clones, roughly four fifths seen once. The CDR3 loop spans 12 amino acids. V dropped 0 bases and J dropped 10 bases, with 9 bases sitting between them. Per the germline V gene, CDR1 is SGHVS and CDR2 is FQNEAQ. Excluded were patients having autoimmune disease history or systemic immunosuppression. Specimen: CD4+ or CD8+ T cells sorted from blood, collected in a trial of the OX40 agonist ivuxolimab. This clonotype originated in an adult with an advanced solid tumor such as melanoma, head and neck, liver or kidney cancer. The chain is built from TRBV7-8 and TRBJ1-2, with a tentative D call TRBD1 (5 bases). This CDR3 is CASSLARGDYTF. CDR3 coding DNA: TGTGCCAGCAGCTTAGCGCGAGGGGACTACACCTTC.